This T cell receptor beta chain was obtained from a study of T cell responses to AZD1222 COVID-19 vaccine. Looking at the study overall: Second-dose groups at about 4 or about 12 weeks were pooled.

Using immunoSEQ multiplex PCR, the repertoire was profiled, and TCRdb retains in-frame clones only, with some absent. This table holds tens of thousands of clones, about 94% found once. The CDR3 spans 15 residues. V lost 5 bases and J lost 3, with 16 bases in between. The germline V gene encodes CDR1 SGHTA and CDR2 FQGNSA. Note on this clone: Its cognate antigen is unknown.

Study-wide results and limits: Spike-spanning, vaccine-associated CD4 TCRs were dominant at 160-218 and 743-854.

This receptor was identified in an adult in good health. The chain links TRBV7-2 to TRBJ1-1; no firm D call. Sequenced here: peripheral blood, sampled on day 0 of AZD1222 vaccination. The CDR3 region has the DNA TGTGCCAGCAGCCATGGAGGGCGACATGACACTGAAGCTTTCTTT. Translation gives CASSHGGRHDTEAFF.